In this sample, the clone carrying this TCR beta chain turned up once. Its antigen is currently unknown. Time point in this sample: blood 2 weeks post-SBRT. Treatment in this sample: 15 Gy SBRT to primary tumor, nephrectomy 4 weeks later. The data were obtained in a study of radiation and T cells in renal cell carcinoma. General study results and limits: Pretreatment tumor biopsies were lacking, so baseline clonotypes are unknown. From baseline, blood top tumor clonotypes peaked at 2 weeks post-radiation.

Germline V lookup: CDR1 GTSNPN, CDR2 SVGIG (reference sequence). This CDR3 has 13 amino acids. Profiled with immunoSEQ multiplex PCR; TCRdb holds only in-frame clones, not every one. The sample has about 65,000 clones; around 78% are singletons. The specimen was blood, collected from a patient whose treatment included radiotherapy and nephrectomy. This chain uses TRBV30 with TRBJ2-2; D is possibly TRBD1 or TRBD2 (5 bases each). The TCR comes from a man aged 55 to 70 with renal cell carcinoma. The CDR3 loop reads CAWDDAKTGELFF. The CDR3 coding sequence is TGTGCGTGGGACGACGCCAAAACCGGGGAGCTGTTTTTT.